One sample yielded the 8 T cell receptor beta chains listed below, sequenced in a study of T cell responses to AZD1222 COVID-19 vaccine. TCRdb's copy holds only in-frame clones and misses some; the assay was immunoSEQ multiplex PCR. Of 100,000 to 150,000 clones in the sample, around nine tenths are singletons; the top ten hold 11%. Sequenced here: peripheral blood, sampled on day 0 of MenACWY control vaccination. All receptors come from an adult in good health.

The V gene is TRBV7-8, the J gene TRBJ1-6; D not certain. Germline CDR1 is SGHVS and CDR2 is FQNEAQ. The V and J ends lost 1 base and 9 bases respectively, with 13 bases between them. The CDR3 consists of 15 residues. CDR3 coding DNA: TGTGCCAGCAGCTTAGTGGCCCAGGCGGGTTCACCCCTCCACTTT. Its translation: CASSLVAQAGSPLHF.

The V call is TRBV27, the J call TRBJ1-2; TRBD1 agrees at 10 bases. The CDR3 length is 15 residues. Germline lookup yields CDR1 MNHEY and CDR2 SMNVEV (reference sequence). The J segment lost 3 bases and the V segment lost 6 bases, leaving 7 bases of the junction unmatched. The CDR3 is CASRSRDRGHYGYTF. Here the CDR3 DNA reads TGTGCCAGCAGGTCCCGGGACAGGGGCCACTATGGCTACACCTTC.

The chain uses TRBV6-4 and TRBJ2-3; the match to TRBD2 covers 8 bases. The CDR3 is 16 amino acids. The V gene's germline CDR1 is MRHNA and CDR2 SNTAGT. J gave up 6 bases and V 0 bases, and 8 bases lay outside the gene matches. CDR3 residues: CASSDSAGGSYDTQYF. The CDR3 DNA follows: TGTGCCAGCAGTGACTCGGCGGGAGGATCGTATGATACGCAGTATTTT.

The rearrangement uses TRBV9 and TRBJ2-3, with 10 bases identical to TRBD2. This CDR3 spans 17 amino acids. The germline V gene has CDR1 SGDLS and CDR2 YYNGEE. The J segment lost 0 bases and the V segment lost 4 bases, leaving 8 bases of the junction unmatched. This chain's CDR3 is CASSYRTSGTSTDTQYF. Written as DNA, the CDR3 is TGTGCCAGCAGCTACAGGACTAGCGGAACTAGCACAGATACGCAGTATTTT.

The chain uses TRBV19 and TRBJ2-7, with a weak D call TRBD2 (6 bases). Germline V CDR1 and CDR2: LNHDA, SQIVND (reference sequence). V was shortened by 4 bases and J by 0 bases, with 10 bases between the two germline ends. The CDR3 sequence is 14 residues long. The CDR3 is CASSTGGLSYEQYF. The DNA for the CDR3 is TGTGCCAGTAGTACCGGGGGACTCTCCTACGAGCAGTACTTC.

The chain is built from TRBV19 and TRBJ2-7; possibly TRBD2 for D (6 bases). The V and J ends lost 3 bases and 2 bases respectively, with 11 bases between them. CDR3 length: 14 amino acids. CDR1 LNHDA and CDR2 SQIVND come from the germline V gene (reference sequence). The CDR3 sequence: CASSIPGETYEQYF. Here the CDR3 DNA reads TGTGCCAGTAGTATCCCGGGAGAGACCTACGAGCAGTACTTC.

V usage is TRBV12-3 or TRBV12-4 and J usage is TRBJ2-7, with D unresolved. The CDR3 totals 13 residues. The V end lost 4 bases, the J end lost 2 bases, and 9 bases lay between the germline ends. Here the CDR3 DNA reads TGTGCCAGCAGTTGGATGGGTACCTACGAGCAGTACTTC. It specifies CASSWMGTYEQYF.

The genes are TRBV11-2 and TRBJ2-7; D not certain. Germline V gene lookup returns CDR1 SGHAT and CDR2 FQNNGV. The CDR3 contains 16 residues. V shed 1 base and J shed 6 bases, with 19 bases lying between them. The CDR3 is CASSLVGDPRLGEQYF. CDR3 coding DNA: TGTGCCAGCAGCTTAGTCGGCGACCCGAGATTGGGCGAGCAGTACTTC.